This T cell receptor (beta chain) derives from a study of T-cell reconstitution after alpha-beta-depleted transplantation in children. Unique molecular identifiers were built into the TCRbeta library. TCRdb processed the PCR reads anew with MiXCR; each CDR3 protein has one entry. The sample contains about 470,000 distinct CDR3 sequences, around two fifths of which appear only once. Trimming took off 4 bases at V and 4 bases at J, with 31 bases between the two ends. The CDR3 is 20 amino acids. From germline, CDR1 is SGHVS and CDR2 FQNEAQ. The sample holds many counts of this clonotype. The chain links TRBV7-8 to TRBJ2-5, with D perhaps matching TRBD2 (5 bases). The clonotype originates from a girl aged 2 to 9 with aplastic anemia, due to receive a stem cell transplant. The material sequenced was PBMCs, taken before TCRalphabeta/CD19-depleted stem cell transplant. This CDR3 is CASSSSLVPEFGRRVETQYF. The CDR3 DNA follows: TGTGCCAGCAGCTCCTCACTAGTTCCGGAGTTCGGACGGCGGGTAGAGACCCAGTACTTC.